Here is one T cell receptor (beta chain) with its context. Its antigen remains unidentified. The CDR3 totals 16 residues. J was trimmed by 4 bases and V by 5 bases; bases with no gene match: 9. CDR1 is SGHTA, CDR2 FQGTGA, per germline. Time point of the sample: week 35, safety follow-up. Vaccine doses each comprised 300 ug of mutant IDH1 20-mer peptide, with topical imiquimod. Repertoires were generated with immunoSEQ multiplex PCR, while TCRdb's copy carries only in-frame clones and drops some. The table shows about 41,000 clones, with 80% to 90% occurring only once. This entry belongs to a study of a mutant IDH1 vaccine in newly diagnosed glioma. Findings and caveats of the study: Pseudoprogression appears to have had no connection to changes in top peripheral T cell clonotypes.

Source: PBMCs, taken from a glioma patient whose treatment included an IDH1 peptide vaccine. The gene calls are TRBV7-3 and TRBJ2-1; 9 positions agree with TRBD1. The receptor was isolated from a man aged 35 to 55 with glioma. The CDR3 coding sequence is TGTGCCAGCAGCGCCTCCGGACAGGGGATGTACAATGAGCAGTTCTTC. Its protein product is CASSASGQGMYNEQFF.